A selection of T cell receptor beta chains follows, all from one sample in a study of graft-versus-host responses after intestinal transplantation. Antigens of these TCRs are unknown. Assay: immunoSEQ multiplex PCR; the TCRdb copy retains only in-frame clones and omits some. The sample carries roughly 90,000 clones, 88% recorded once. Sample: unstimulated CD4+ T cells sorted from spleen or lymph node cells, taken before transplant. These receptors all stem from a human donor who was the organ donor for an intestinal transplant. Each CDR3 is given with its conserved first and last residue. The D gene is left open where the match is weak. For some rows the clone size is stated as once, few or many, or as a class when expanded; others skip it.

j_call v_call clone_size d_call cdr3_aa cdr3_nt
TRBJ1-2 TRBV15 - - CATSSPPGQGPYGYTF TGTGCCACCAGCAGCCCTCCCGGACAAGGGCCTTATGGCTACACCTTC
TRBJ1-5 TRBV10-3 - - CAISEMRVQDQPQHF TGTGCCATCAGTGAAATGAGGGTTCAAGATCAGCCCCAGCATTTT
TRBJ2-7 TRBV27 - TRBD2 CASSSRSGRAREQYF TGTGCCAGCAGTTCCCGCAGCGGGAGGGCCCGAGAGCAGTACTTC
TRBJ2-1 TRBV28 - TRBD2 CASMGGGPPYNEQFF TGTGCCAGCATGGGGGGGGGTCCCCCCTACAATGAGCAGTTCTTC
TRBJ2-7 TRBV5-1 once - CASSPTPSYEQYF TGCGCCAGCAGCCCGACTCCTTCCTACGAGCAGTACTTC
TRBJ2-3 TRBV27 - - CATRAGNADTQYF TGTGCCACGAGGGCGGGGAACGCAGATACGCAGTATTTT
TRBJ2-5 TRBV7-9 - - CASSITPLNTQYF TGTGCCAGCAGCATTACCCCACTTAATACCCAGTACTTC
TRBJ2-3 TRBV7-9 - TRBD1 CASSHDRGYTDTQYF TGTGCCAGCAGCCATGACAGGGGGTACACAGATACGCAGTATTTT
TRBJ2-1 TRBV7-3 - - CASSLSEGRTYNEQFF TGTGCCAGCAGCTTATCGGAGGGACGGACGTACAATGAGCAGTTCTTC
TRBJ1-1 TRBV5-1 - - CASSSDHTEAFF TGCGCCAGCAGCTCAGATCACACTGAAGCTTTCTTT
TRBJ2-1 TRBV4-2 - TRBD2 CASSQGTSGGEDEQFF TGTGCCAGCAGCCAAGGGACTAGCGGGGGGGAGGATGAGCAGTTCTTC
TRBJ1-3 TRBV7-3 - - CASSVTGGSGNTIYF TGTGCCAGCAGCGTTACCGGGGGCTCTGGAAACACCATATATTTT
TRBJ2-7 TRBV5-1 - - CASSWGGSSYEQYF TGCGCCAGCAGCTGGGGGGGCAGCTCCTACGAGCAGTACTTC
TRBJ2-3 TRBV19 - TRBD2 CASSTERGSTDTQYF TGTGCCAGTAGTACGGAGCGGGGTAGCACAGATACGCAGTATTTT
TRBJ2-1 TRBV6-1 - TRBD1 CASSEGQGPLYNEQFF TGTGCCAGCAGTGAGGGACAGGGCCCACTCTACAATGAGCAGTTCTTC
TRBJ2-5 TRBV11-2 - - CASSSYPRQETQYF TGTGCCAGCAGCTCCTACCCCCGTCAAGAGACCCAGTACTTC
TRBJ2-7 TRBV9 - TRBD1 CASSLNPTGQGEQYF TGTGCCAGCAGTCTAAACCCGACAGGGCAGGGCGAGCAGTACTTC
TRBJ2-2 TRBV4-1 - - CASSQARGGGNTGELFF TGCGCCAGCAGCCAAGCCAGGGGCGGCGGAAACACCGGGGAGCTGTTTTTT
TRBJ2-7 TRBV6-1 - TRBD1 CASRGTGTYEQYF TGTGCCAGCAGGGGGACAGGGACCTACGAGCAGTACTTC
TRBJ2-7 TRBV6-5 - - CASSNLGLQYF TGTGCCAGCAGTAACCTGGGACTGCAGTACTTC
TRBJ1-4 TRBV4-1 - TRBD1 CASSRLRGMSTNEKLFF TGCGCCAGCAGCCGCCTCAGGGGGATGTCAACTAATGAAAAACTGTTTTTT
TRBJ1-1 TRBV7-8 - - CASSPYRVGNTEAFF TGTGCCAGCAGCCCGTACAGGGTGGGCAACACTGAAGCTTTCTTT
TRBJ2-6 TRBV7-2 - TRBD2 CASSLGVGGIGANVLTF TGTGCCAGCAGCTTAGGGGTCGGGGGGATCGGGGCCAACGTCCTGACTTTC
TRBJ1-2 TRBV30 - - CAWSATGIGNYGYTF TGTGCCTGGAGTGCCACAGGGATAGGTAACTATGGCTACACCTTC
TRBJ2-1 TRBV27 - - CASSPLGRGHNEQFF TGTGCCAGCAGTCCGCTCGGGCGGGGCCACAATGAGCAGTTCTTC
TRBJ2-7 TRBV21-1 - - CASSKERRREIDEQYF TGTGCCAGCAGCAAAGAACGTAGGCGGGAGATAGATGAGCAGTACTTC
TRBJ2-7 TRBV5-1 - TRBD2 CASRQAGGVYEQYF TGCGCCAGCAGACAAGCGGGAGGGGTCTACGAGCAGTACTTC
TRBJ2-1 TRBV5-6 - - CASSLGAGEQFF TGTGCCAGCAGCTTGGGGGCGGGAGAGCAGTTCTTC
TRBJ2-3 TRBV19 - - CASTWRSTDTQYF TGTGCCAGTACGTGGAGAAGCACAGATACGCAGTATTTT
TRBJ1-1 TRBV10-3 - - CAISEVDSATTEAFF TGTGCCATCAGTGAGGTCGACAGCGCTACCACTGAAGCCTTCTTT
TRBJ2-1 TRBV19 - - CASTNRTYNEQFF TGTGCCAGTACAAACAGGACCTACAATGAGCAGTTCTTC
TRBJ2-5 TRBV29-1 - TRBD2 CSVAAGLANQYF TGCAGCGTGGCCGCGGGACTAGCAAACCAGTACTTC
TRBJ1-1 TRBV4-1 - - CASSQTRAGVRIAEAFF TGCGCCAGCAGCCAAACCCGGGCAGGGGTTAGGATAGCTGAAGCTTTCTTT
TRBJ2-3 TRBV9 - TRBD2 CASSRTSGVTDTQYF TGTGCCAGCAGCAGGACTAGCGGGGTGACAGATACGCAGTATTTT
TRBJ2-3 TRBV4-2 - TRBD2 CASSRSRLAPDASTDTQYF TGTGCCAGCAGCCGCTCAAGACTAGCGCCTGATGCTAGCACAGATACGCAGTATTTT
TRBJ2-3 TRBV12-5 - - CASGPDPAPGKYF TGTGCTAGTGGTCCGGACCCGGCCCCGGGGAAGTATTTT
TRBJ2-1 TRBV7-9 - - CASSLSSGYEQFF TGTGCCAGCAGCTTGAGTAGCGGATATGAGCAGTTCTTC
TRBJ1-6 TRBV28 - - CASGAGWFNNSPLHF TGTGCCAGCGGAGCGGGGTGGTTTAATAATTCACCCCTCCACTTT
TRBJ1-1 TRBV5-1 - - CASSLGSTAEAFF TGCGCCAGCAGCTTGGGATCAACGGCTGAAGCTTTCTTT
TRBJ2-7 TRBV30 - - CAWGPPGGAYEQYF TGTGCCTGGGGCCCGCCGGGGGGCGCCTACGAGCAGTACTTC
TRBJ2-1 TRBV7-3 once TRBD2 CASSLPPGTSAEPSSYNEQFF TGTGCCAGCAGCTTGCCTCCCGGGACTAGCGCCGAACCGAGCTCCTACAATGAGCAGTTCTTC
TRBJ2-1 TRBV28 - TRBD2 CASSQGLAMYNEQFF TGTGCCAGCAGTCAGGGACTAGCGATGTACAATGAGCAGTTCTTC
TRBJ1-5 TRBV6-5 - - CASKGRSNQPQHF TGTGCCAGCAAAGGCAGGAGCAATCAGCCCCAGCATTTT
TRBJ2-5 TRBV18 - - CASSPPQGMWETQYF TGTGCCAGCTCACCCCCGCAGGGGATGTGGGAGACCCAGTACTTC
TRBJ2-2 TRBV27 - TRBD1 CASSFGQGAPGELFF TGTGCCAGCAGTTTCGGGCAGGGGGCGCCCGGGGAGCTGTTTTTT
TRBJ1-2 TRBV28 - TRBD1 CASTPDRVAYGYTF TGTGCCAGCACCCCGGACAGGGTGGCCTATGGCTACACCTTC
TRBJ1-6 TRBV7-2 - - CASNRRRGEGFGSPLHF TGTGCCAGCAACCGACGCCGGGGAGAAGGCTTTGGTTCACCCCTCCACTTT
TRBJ1-3 TRBV6-1 few - CATYRGNTIYF TGTGCCACATACAGGGGAAACACCATATATTTT
TRBJ2-1 TRBV6-6 - TRBD2 CATGGLAIRDEQFF TGTGCCACGGGCGGACTAGCGATACGGGATGAGCAGTTCTTC
TRBJ2-7 TRBV4-2 - - CASSQVSGVDRNYEQYF TGTGCCAGCAGCCAAGTGTCAGGGGTAGACAGGAACTACGAGCAGTACTTC
TRBJ2-5 TRBV7-2 - - CASSPNEETQYF TGTGCCAGCAGCCCAAATGAAGAGACCCAGTACTTC
TRBJ2-1 TRBV7-2 - - CASSLGDEQFF TGTGCCAGCAGCTTAGGCGATGAGCAGTTCTTC
TRBJ2-3 TRBV27 - TRBD2 CASGASGRASRDTQYF TGTGCCAGCGGCGCTAGCGGGAGGGCCTCGAGGGATACGCAGTATTTT
TRBJ2-1 TRBV6-6 - - CASSYGRGDEQFF TGTGCCAGCAGTTACGGGAGGGGGGATGAGCAGTTCTTC
TRBJ2-5 TRBV28 - - CASRFGRGRETQYF TGTGCCAGCAGATTCGGACGGGGGAGGGAGACCCAGTACTTC
TRBJ1-1 TRBV7-3 - - CASSAHMNTEAFF TGTGCCAGCAGCGCACACATGAACACTGAAGCTTTCTTT
TRBJ2-7 TRBV4-2 - - CASSQQYEQYF TGTGCCAGCAGCCAACAATACGAGCAGTACTTC
TRBJ2-1 TRBV2 - TRBD2 CASSGDGGAGNEQFF TGTGCCAGCAGTGGGGACGGGGGGGCCGGCAATGAGCAGTTCTTC
TRBJ2-3 TRBV10-3 - - CAISESRPKSTDTQYF TGTGCCATCAGTGAGTCGAGGCCCAAGAGCACAGATACGCAGTATTTT
TRBJ2-7 TRBV7-2 - TRBD1 CASSTPRGSLAYEQYF TGTGCCAGCAGCACCCCCAGGGGGTCATTGGCCTACGAGCAGTACTTC